This T cell receptor beta chain was profiled in a study of blood T cell repertoires in COVID-19. Study as a whole: There were acute and convalescent COVID-19 samples, and they came from the United States, Italy and Spain.

Study processing details: Nucleated cell number was recorded as an estimate derived from reference gene primer amplification. Generated by immunoSEQ multiplex PCR, the TCRdb table keeps only in-frame clones and is missing some. V and J calls and clone size are given by that table; D and trimming were obtained from the DNA. The sample holds just over 650,000 clones; 70% to 90% are singletons and the top ten take 0.2% to 0.3%. To note about this clone: A read error may account for a junction end that differs from germline.

Sequencing input: peripheral blood. This clonotype originated in a woman aged 18-35 years with acute or convalescent COVID-19.

Here the CDR3 reads CASSDPGTGVAF. The CDR3 nucleotides read TGTGCCAGCAGTGATCCCGGGACAGGGGTGGCTTTT. The chain joins TRBV2 to TRBJ1-4; TRBD1 agrees at 10 bases. The germline V gene has CDR1 SNHLY and CDR2 FYNNEI. The CDR3 spans 12 residues. Combining the CDR3 with reference TRBV2 and TRBJ1-4 gives the whole variable domain EPEVTQTPSHQVTQMGQEVILRCVPISNHLYFYWYRQILGQKVEFLVSFYNNEISEKSEIFDDQFSVERPDGSNFTLKIRSTKLEDSAMYFCASSDPGTGVAFGSGTQLSVL.